This T cell receptor (beta chain) was captured by sequencing in a study of CD8 T cells in ankylosing spondylitis. Points from the study as a whole: Disease-linked clones bore a CD8+ phenotype and were relatively rare in peripheral blood. Matched synovial fluid from ankylosing spondylitis patients was reported to be enriched for disease-linked clones. Past research had described some motif variants in reactive arthritis synovial fluid and blood. Ankylosing spondylitis blood appeared to be characterized by a TCR beta motif of eight highly homologous variants.

From germline, CDR1 is LGHDT and CDR2 YNNKEL (reference sequence). V was shortened by 4 bases and J by 6 bases, with 9 bases between the two germline ends. There are 12 residues in the CDR3. This clonotype was seen a handful of times. Its antigen is as yet unknown. In making TCR beta libraries, quantitative 5'-RACE with molecular barcodes was used. TCRdb re-derived calls from the 5' RACE reads in MiXCR, one entry per CDR3 protein. Among fewer than 650,000 distinct CDR3 sequences, approximately 11% were seen once, and the ten largest hold approximately 6.2%. Source material: blood, either unsorted or a sorted T cell fraction (not recorded which). The TCR originated in a male donor with ankylosing spondylitis. The chain carries TRBV3-1 and TRBJ2-5; D is unclear. The CDR3 here is CASSLSEQTQYF. CDR3 DNA sequence: TGTGCCAGCAGCCTAAGTGAACAGACCCAGTACTTC.